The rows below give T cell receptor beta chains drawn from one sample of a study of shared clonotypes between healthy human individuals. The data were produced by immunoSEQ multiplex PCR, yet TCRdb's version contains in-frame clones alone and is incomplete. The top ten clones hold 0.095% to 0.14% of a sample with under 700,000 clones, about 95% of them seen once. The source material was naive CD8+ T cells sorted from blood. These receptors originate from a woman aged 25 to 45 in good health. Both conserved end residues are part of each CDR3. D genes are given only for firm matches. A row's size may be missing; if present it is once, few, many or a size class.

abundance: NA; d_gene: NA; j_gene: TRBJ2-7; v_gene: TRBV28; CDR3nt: TGTGCCAGCCTCCCCCTGGGACAAAACTACGAGCAGTACTTC; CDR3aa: CASLPLGQNYEQYF
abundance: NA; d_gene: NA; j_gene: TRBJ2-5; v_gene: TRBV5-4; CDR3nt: TGTGCCAGCAGCCCGGGGCCCCGAGGAACCCAGTACTTC; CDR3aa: CASSPGPRGTQYF
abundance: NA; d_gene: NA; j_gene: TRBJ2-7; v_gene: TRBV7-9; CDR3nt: TGTGCCAGCAGCTTAGCGTTGGGGGTGCAGTACTTC; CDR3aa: CASSLALGVQYF
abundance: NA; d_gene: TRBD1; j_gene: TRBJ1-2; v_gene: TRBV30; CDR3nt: TGTGCCTGGAGTGCCTGGGACAGTAACTATGGCTACACCTTC; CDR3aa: CAWSAWDSNYGYTF
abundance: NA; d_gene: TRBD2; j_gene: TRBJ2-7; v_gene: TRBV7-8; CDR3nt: TGTGCCAGCAGCTTGGGAGGGAGAACCTACGAGCAGTACTTC; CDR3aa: CASSLGGRTYEQYF
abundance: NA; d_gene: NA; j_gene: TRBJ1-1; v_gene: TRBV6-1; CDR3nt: TGTGCCAGCAGTGAAGGGCGAGAGTACACTGAAGCTTTCTTT; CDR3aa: CASSEGREYTEAFF
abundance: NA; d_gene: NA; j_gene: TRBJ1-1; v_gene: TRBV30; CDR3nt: TGTGCCTGGAGTGTAGGGACGGGGCTGAACACTGAAGCTTTCTTT; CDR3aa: CAWSVGTGLNTEAFF
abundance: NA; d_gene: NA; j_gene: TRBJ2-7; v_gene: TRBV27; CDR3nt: TGTGCCAGCAGTCCGGGACGGACTTACTACGAGCAGTACTTC; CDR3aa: CASSPGRTYYEQYF
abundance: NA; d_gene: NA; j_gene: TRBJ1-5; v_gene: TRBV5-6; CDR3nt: TGTGCCAGCAGCTCACAGGACTATAGCAATCAGCCCCAGCATTTT; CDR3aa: CASSSQDYSNQPQHF
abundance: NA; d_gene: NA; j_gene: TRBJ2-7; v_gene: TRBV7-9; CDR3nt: TGTGCCAGCAGCACCTTAGACTCGTACGAGCAGTACTTC; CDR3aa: CASSTLDSYEQYF
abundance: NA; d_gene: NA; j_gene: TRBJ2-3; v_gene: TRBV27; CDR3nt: TGTGCCAGCACCAGAGGGGATACGCAGTATTTT; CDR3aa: CASTRGDTQYF
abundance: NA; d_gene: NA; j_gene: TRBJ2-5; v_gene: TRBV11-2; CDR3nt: TGTGCCAGCAGGGTCGCAGGCCAAGAGACCCAGTACTTC; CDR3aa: CASRVAGQETQYF
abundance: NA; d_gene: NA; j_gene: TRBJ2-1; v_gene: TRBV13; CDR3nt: TGTGCCAGCAGCTCCCGGGCAGGGTGGGCGAATGAGCAGTTCTTC; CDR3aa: CASSSRAGWANEQFF
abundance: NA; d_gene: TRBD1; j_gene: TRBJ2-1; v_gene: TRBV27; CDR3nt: TGTGCCAGCAGTCCGGACAGGAGCTCCTACAATGAGCAGTTCTTC; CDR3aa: CASSPDRSSYNEQFF
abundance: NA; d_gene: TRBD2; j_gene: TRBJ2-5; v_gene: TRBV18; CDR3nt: TGTGCCAGCTCACCACTGGGGGTCCGTCTAGCGGGCCGGCTAGAGACCCAGTACTTC; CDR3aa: CASSPLGVRLAGRLETQYF
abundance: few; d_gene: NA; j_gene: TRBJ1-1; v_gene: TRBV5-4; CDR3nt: TGTGCCAGCAGCTTAGGAGGGTTTGAAGCTTTCTTT; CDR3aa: CASSLGGFEAFF
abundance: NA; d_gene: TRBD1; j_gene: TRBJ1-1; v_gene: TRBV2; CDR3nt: TGTGCCAGCAGCGAAGGACAGGGAGGGACTGAAGCTTTCTTT; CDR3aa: CASSEGQGGTEAFF
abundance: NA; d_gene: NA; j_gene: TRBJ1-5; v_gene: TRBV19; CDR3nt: TGTGCCACTCCGCTCTGGGGGGGTAATCAGCCCCAGCATTTT; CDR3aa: CATPLWGGNQPQHF
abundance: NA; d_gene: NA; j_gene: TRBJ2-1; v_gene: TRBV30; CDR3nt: TGTGCCTGGAGTGATGTTGATGAGCAGTTCTTC; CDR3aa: CAWSDVDEQFF
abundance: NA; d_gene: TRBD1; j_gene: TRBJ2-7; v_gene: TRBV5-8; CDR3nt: TGTGCCAGCAGCTTAGGGACAGCTACCCCGTACGAGCAGTACTTC; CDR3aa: CASSLGTATPYEQYF